This T cell receptor (beta chain) is drawn from a study of control samples from healthy donors and cancer patients. Sequencing was performed with immunoSEQ multiplex PCR; in TCRdb, only in-frame clones are kept and a portion is missing. This table holds tens of thousands of clones, 75% to 90% found once. The germline V and J ends were trimmed by 2 bases and 2 bases, with 11 bases remaining between them. From germline, CDR1 is GTSNPN and CDR2 SVGIG (reference sequence). This CDR3 region has 14 residues. Material: blood. This chain joins TRBV30 and TRBJ2-3, with a tentative D call TRBD2 (6 bases). The source of this sequence is a man over 45 in good health. CDR3 DNA: TGTGCCTGGAGTCCCGGCGGGAACACAGATACGCAGTATTTT. It codes for CAWSPGGNTDTQYF. Using reference TRBV30 and TRBJ2-3 for the parts outside the CDR3, the full variable domain is SQTIHQWPATLVQPVGSPLSLECTVEGTSNPNLYWYRQAAGRGLQLLFYSVGIGQISSEVPQNLSASRPQDRQFILSSKKLLLSDSGFYLCAWSPGGNTDTQYFGPGTRLTVL.